Listed below are T cell receptor beta chains from one sample, sequenced in a study of cytomegalovirus exposure and HLA in healthy donors. The table came from immunoSEQ multiplex PCR; TCRdb's copy has only in-frame clones and leaves some out. This sample has 150,000 to 200,000 clones; approximately 78% occur once, and the top ten carry roughly an eighth. What was sequenced was PBMCs. All receptors come from a woman between 50 and 59 years old in good health and CMV-seropositive. The CDR3 runs from the conserved cysteine through the conserved F or W. The order of the fields is D gene, J gene, CDR3 length, V gene, clone size, CDR3 protein, CDR3 DNA. A D gene is named only where the DNA matches it firmly. Clone size, where shown, is once, few, many, or a class for clones that have expanded.

D gene: -
J gene: TRBJ2-3
CDR3 length: 15
V gene: TRBV9
clone size: -
CDR3 protein: CASSAYGGGADTQYF
CDR3 DNA: TGTGCCAGCAGCGCCTACGGGGGTGGGGCAGATACGCAGTATTTT

D gene: -
J gene: TRBJ2-1
CDR3 length: 13
V gene: TRBV5-1
clone size: few
CDR3 protein: CASASRRGAEQFF
CDR3 DNA: TGCGCCAGCGCGTCCCGCAGGGGGGCTGAGCAGTTCTTC

D gene: TRBD2
J gene: TRBJ2-5
CDR3 length: 16
V gene: TRBV5-8
clone size: -
CDR3 protein: CASSSGLAGGQETQYF
CDR3 DNA: TGTGCCAGCAGCTCCGGACTAGCGGGGGGTCAAGAGACCCAGTACTTC

D gene: TRBD2
J gene: TRBJ2-1
CDR3 length: 15
V gene: TRBV5-4
clone size: -
CDR3 protein: CASSVLAGTYNEQFF
CDR3 DNA: TGTGCCAGCAGCGTGCTAGCGGGGACCTACAATGAGCAGTTCTTC

D gene: TRBD2
J gene: TRBJ2-3
CDR3 length: 15
V gene: TRBV5-8
clone size: -
CDR3 protein: CASSWSGASTDTQYF
CDR3 DNA: TGTGCCAGCAGCTGGAGCGGGGCTAGCACAGATACGCAGTATTTT

D gene: TRBD1
J gene: TRBJ2-1
CDR3 length: 15
V gene: TRBV9
clone size: -
CDR3 protein: CASSVGRGLVNEQFF
CDR3 DNA: TGTGCCAGCAGCGTAGGTAGGGGGCTCGTCAATGAGCAGTTCTTC

D gene: TRBD1
J gene: TRBJ1-1
CDR3 length: 19
V gene: TRBV4-2
clone size: -
CDR3 protein: CASSQDRTGGSNWNTEAFF
CDR3 DNA: TGTGCCAGCAGCCAAGACAGGACAGGGGGTTCTAACTGGAACACTGAAGCTTTCTTT

D gene: TRBD1
J gene: TRBJ1-2
CDR3 length: 12
V gene: TRBV7-9
clone size: -
CDR3 protein: CASRSGTEGYTF
CDR3 DNA: TGTGCCAGCAGATCAGGGACAGAGGGCTACACCTTC

D gene: -
J gene: TRBJ2-1
CDR3 length: 14
V gene: TRBV6-5
clone size: few
CDR3 protein: CASSYGRTNNEQFF
CDR3 DNA: TGTGCCAGCAGTTACGGGAGGACAAACAATGAGCAGTTCTTC

D gene: TRBD1
J gene: TRBJ2-7
CDR3 length: 14
V gene: TRBV29-1
clone size: -
CDR3 protein: CSVQRDRGRYEQYF
CDR3 DNA: TGCAGCGTACAAAGGGACAGGGGGCGGTACGAGCAGTACTTC

D gene: -
J gene: TRBJ1-2
CDR3 length: 15
V gene: TRBV10-1
clone size: few
CDR3 protein: CASEGSGGGEDGYTF
CDR3 DNA: TGCGCCAGCGAGGGGAGTGGTGGGGGGGAGGATGGCTACACCTTC

D gene: TRBD2
J gene: TRBJ2-7
CDR3 length: 16
V gene: TRBV7-9
clone size: -
CDR3 protein: CASSSYHTGRRDEQYF
CDR3 DNA: TGTGCCAGCAGCTCATACCATACCGGGAGGAGAGACGAGCAGTACTTC

D gene: TRBD1
J gene: TRBJ1-1
CDR3 length: 16
V gene: TRBV19
clone size: -
CDR3 protein: CASSPRQGGSTTEAFF
CDR3 DNA: TGTGCCAGTAGTCCCCGACAGGGAGGTAGTACCACTGAAGCTTTCTTT

D gene: TRBD1
J gene: TRBJ1-4
CDR3 length: 13
V gene: TRBV5-1
clone size: -
CDR3 protein: CASRGQGNEKLFF
CDR3 DNA: TGCGCCAGCAGGGGACAGGGTAATGAAAAACTGTTTTTT

D gene: -
J gene: TRBJ2-3
CDR3 length: 15
V gene: TRBV30
clone size: -
CDR3 protein: CAWSVPRGGLDTQYF
CDR3 DNA: TGTGCCTGGAGTGTACCCCGCGGGGGCCTGGATACGCAGTATTTT

D gene: TRBD2
J gene: TRBJ2-3
CDR3 length: 15
V gene: TRBV30
clone size: -
CDR3 protein: CAWSVRLRGADTQYF
CDR3 DNA: TGTGCCTGGAGTGTACGTCTCCGGGGGGCAGATACGCAGTATTTT

D gene: -
J gene: TRBJ2-3
CDR3 length: 11
V gene: TRBV19
clone size: -
CDR3 protein: CASGSGDTQYF
CDR3 DNA: TGTGCCAGCGGATCCGGGGATACGCAGTATTTT

D gene: -
J gene: TRBJ2-1
CDR3 length: 12
V gene: TRBV28
clone size: once
CDR3 protein: CASSLTGFEQFF
CDR3 DNA: TGTGCCAGCAGTTTAACAGGGTTTGAGCAGTTCTTC

D gene: TRBD1
J gene: TRBJ2-5
CDR3 length: 13
V gene: TRBV6-1
clone size: -
CDR3 protein: CAITGGPGETQYF
CDR3 DNA: TGTGCCATCACAGGGGGGCCCGGGGAGACCCAGTACTTC

D gene: -
J gene: TRBJ2-5
CDR3 length: 10
V gene: TRBV6-1
clone size: -
CDR3 protein: CASSGPGLYF
CDR3 DNA: TGTGCCAGCAGTGGGCCGGGTCTGTACTTC

D gene: -
J gene: TRBJ1-6
CDR3 length: 18
V gene: TRBV5-1
clone size: -
CDR3 protein: CASSPGRQLSSYNSPLHF
CDR3 DNA: TGCGCCAGCAGCCCAGGGCGACAGCTCAGCTCCTATAATTCACCCCTCCACTTT

D gene: TRBD1
J gene: TRBJ1-6
CDR3 length: 15
V gene: TRBV9
clone size: -
CDR3 protein: CASSVETGTDSPLHF
CDR3 DNA: TGTGCCAGCAGCGTAGAAACAGGGACAGATTCACCCCTCCACTTT